The entry that follows covers one T cell receptor (beta chain) sequence. Method: immunoSEQ multiplex PCR; TCRdb's copy keeps in-frame clones and lacks some. The repertoire holds 2 million to 2.5 million clones, with 80% to 95% as singletons. The data are from a study of shared clonotypes between healthy human individuals. Per the germline V gene, CDR1 is LGHNT and CDR2 is FRNRAP. The CDR3 totals 13 residues. V gave up 1 base and J gave up 3 bases, with 7 bases separating them. The V gene is TRBV12-5, the J gene TRBJ2-7; D may be TRBD1 (6 bases). This receptor was taken from a man aged 18 to 30 in good health. Some clones in this sample may be carry-over from other donors' samples. The sequenced sample consisted of naive CD4+ T cells from PBMCs. The subset here: CD45RA+ positively selected. CDR3 amino acids: CASGLEQGYEQYF. In DNA form, the CDR3 reads TGTGCTAGTGGTTTGGAACAGGGCTACGAGCAGTACTTC.